The present T cell receptor beta chain was sequenced within a study of T cells after yellow fever vaccination. At the level of the study: Where fractions had low cell numbers, libraries were prepared from them with the SMART-Seq v4 Ultra Low Input RNA kit.

Each CDR3 protein is one row after TCRdb ran MiXCR on the 5' RACE reads. The repertoire holds approximately 120,000 distinct CDR3 sequences, with more than 6% as singletons. This clonotype was seen a few times. This specimen consisted of CD4+ T cells sorted from PBMCs, obtained around 10 days after the first yellow fever vaccination. This clonotype was obtained from a man aged 18 to 29 who received the YFV17D yellow fever vaccine.

The CDR3 loop reads CASSALRGAQETQYF. CDR3 coding DNA: TGTGCCAGTAGTGCCCTGCGGGGGGCCCAAGAGACCCAGTACTTC. This rearrangement joins TRBV19 to TRBJ2-5, with 8 bases matching TRBD2. The CDR3 runs to 15 residues. V lost 5 bases and J lost 1; bases outside the gene matches: 6. Germline loops: CDR1 LNHDA, CDR2 SQIVND (reference sequence).